The rows below give T cell receptor beta chains drawn from one sample of a study of T-cell memory formation after mild COVID-19. TCRdb recomputed calls from the 5' RACE reads with MiXCR, one row per CDR3 protein. The table shows approximately 350,000 distinct CDR3 sequences, with roughly 13% occurring only once. Source material: PBMCs or a T cell subset sorted from them (not recorded which). These receptors all stem from a man in his late teens or twenties who had mild COVID-19 (a few samples of this study predate the infection). Cell type and time point are not known. Each CDR3 is given with its conserved first and last residue. Fields, in order: J gene, D gene, V gene, clone size, CDR3 protein, CDR3 DNA. D genes are given only for firm matches. Only some rows state a clone size, as once, few, many or a class for expanded clones.

TRBJ2-7,NA,TRBV5-1,NA,CASSPAGFPSYEQYF,TGCGCCAGCAGCCCAGCCGGGTTCCCCTCCTACGAGCAGTACTTC
TRBJ1-4,NA,TRBV5-6,NA,CASSSSTVGTNEKLFF,TGTGCCAGCAGCTCAAGCACGGTGGGAACTAATGAAAAACTGTTTTTT
TRBJ2-1,NA,TRBV7-6,many,CASSLRLPSPSSYNEQFF,TGTGCCAGCAGCTTAAGGCTTCCCAGTCCCTCTTCCTACAATGAGCAGTTCTTC
TRBJ1-5,NA,TRBV7-3,NA,CASSPMGGRGQPQHF,TGTGCCAGCAGCCCCATGGGGGGACGAGGGCAGCCCCAGCATTTT
TRBJ1-5,NA,TRBV7-2,NA,CASSLAHSLSNQPQHF,TGTGCCAGCAGCTTAGCGCATTCACTTAGCAATCAGCCCCAGCATTTT
TRBJ2-7,NA,TRBV4-3,NA,CASSTRGKTYEQYF,TGCGCCAGCAGTACAAGGGGCAAGACCTACGAGCAGTACTTC
TRBJ2-7,NA,TRBV12-3/TRBV12-4,many,CASSPTESTYEQYF,TGTGCCAGCAGCCCGACAGAATCTACCTACGAGCAGTACTTC
TRBJ2-3,NA,TRBV7-2,few,CASNSRVTDTQYF,TGTGCCAGCAACTCTCGGGTCACAGATACGCAGTATTTT
TRBJ2-6,TRBD1,TRBV11-2,NA,CASRSLTGTPSGANVLTF,TGTGCCAGCAGATCACTGACAGGGACCCCCTCTGGGGCCAACGTCCTGACTTTC
TRBJ1-5,NA,TRBV5-1,few,CASSLGDTINQPQHF,TGCGCCAGCAGCTTGGGGGACACGATTAATCAGCCCCAGCATTTT
TRBJ2-5,NA,TRBV3-1,few,CASSQGEVSAETQYF,TGTGCCAGCAGCCAAGGCGAAGTATCGGCGGAGACCCAGTACTTC
TRBJ1-1,NA,TRBV24-1,NA,CATSDPGTEAFF,TGTGCCACCAGTGACCCCGGCACTGAAGCTTTCTTT
TRBJ2-3,TRBD2,TRBV5-1,NA,CASSEALAGVTDTQYF,TGCGCCAGCAGCGAGGCACTAGCGGGGGTGACAGATACGCAGTATTTT
TRBJ2-1,TRBD2,TRBV18,few,CASSPGLAGFEQFF,TGTGCCAGCTCGCCGGGACTAGCGGGGTTTGAGCAGTTCTTC
TRBJ2-3,NA,TRBV20-1,few,CSAVTFHYGTDTQYF,TGCAGTGCCGTCACCTTCCATTATGGCACAGATACGCAGTATTTT
TRBJ2-3,TRBD2,TRBV10-2,NA,CAGGGGAVDTQYF,TGCGCCGGAGGCGGGGGGGCTGTAGATACGCAGTATTTT
TRBJ2-1,NA,TRBV11-3,NA,CASSLGNYNEQFF,TGTGCCAGCAGCTTGGGAAACTACAATGAGCAGTTCTTC
TRBJ2-3,NA,TRBV12-3/TRBV12-4,few,CASRPPPSPDTQYF,TGTGCCAGCAGACCACCTCCGAGTCCAGATACGCAGTATTTT
TRBJ2-3,TRBD2,TRBV15,NA,CATSKASGVDTQYF,TGTGCCACCAGCAAAGCTAGCGGGGTAGATACGCAGTATTTT
TRBJ2-1,NA,TRBV7-2,many,CASSLESRNEQFF,TGTGCCAGCAGCTTAGAAAGTAGAAATGAGCAGTTCTTC
TRBJ2-1,TRBD1,TRBV20-1,few,CSARGQSPGQFF,TGCAGTGCTAGGGGACAGTCACCCGGACAGTTCTTC
TRBJ2-3,TRBD2,TRBV29-1,few,CSTSTSGGVIGTDTQYF,TGCAGCACTTCGACTAGCGGGGGGGTAATTGGCACAGATACGCAGTATTTT
TRBJ2-3,NA,TRBV30,few,CAWSPDTDTQYF,TGTGCCTGGAGTCCGGACACAGATACGCAGTATTTT